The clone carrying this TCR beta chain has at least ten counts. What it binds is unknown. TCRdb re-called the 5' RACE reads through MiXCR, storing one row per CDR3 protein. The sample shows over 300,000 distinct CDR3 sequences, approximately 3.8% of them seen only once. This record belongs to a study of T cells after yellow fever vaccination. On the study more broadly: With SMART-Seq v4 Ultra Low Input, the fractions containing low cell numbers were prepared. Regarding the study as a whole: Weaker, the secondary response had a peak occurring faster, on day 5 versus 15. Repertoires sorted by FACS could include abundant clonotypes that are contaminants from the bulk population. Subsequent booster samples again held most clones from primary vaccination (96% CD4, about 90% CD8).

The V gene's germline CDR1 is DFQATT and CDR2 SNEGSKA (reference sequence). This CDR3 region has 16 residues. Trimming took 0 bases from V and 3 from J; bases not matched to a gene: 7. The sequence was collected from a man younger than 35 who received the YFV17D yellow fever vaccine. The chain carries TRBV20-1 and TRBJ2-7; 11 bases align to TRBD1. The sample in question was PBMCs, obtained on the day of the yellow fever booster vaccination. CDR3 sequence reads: CSARELGDRGIYEQYF. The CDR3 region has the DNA TGCAGTGCTAGAGAACTAGGGGACAGGGGGATCTACGAGCAGTACTTC.